This T cell receptor beta chain derives from a study of tumor-infiltrating lymphocytes in oesophageal squamous cell carcinoma. The sample holds many counts of this clonotype. Germline V lookup: CDR1 MNHNS, CDR2 SASEGT. Trimming took 6 bases from V and 3 from J; bases not matched to a gene: 9. The CDR3 is 15 residues long. From the PCR reads, TCRdb called clonotypes with MiXCR, one entry per CDR3 protein. In the table there are some 15,000 distinct CDR3 sequences, roughly 46% of which are singletons. The chain links TRBV6-1 to TRBJ2-3; 7 positions agree with TRBD2. Sequenced input: blood. This TCR was recovered from a female donor with esophageal squamous cell carcinoma. Here the CDR3 reads CASSPPGGATDTQYF. In nucleotides, the CDR3 is TGTGCCAGCAGCCCCCCGGGGGGAGCAACAGATACGCAGTATTTT.